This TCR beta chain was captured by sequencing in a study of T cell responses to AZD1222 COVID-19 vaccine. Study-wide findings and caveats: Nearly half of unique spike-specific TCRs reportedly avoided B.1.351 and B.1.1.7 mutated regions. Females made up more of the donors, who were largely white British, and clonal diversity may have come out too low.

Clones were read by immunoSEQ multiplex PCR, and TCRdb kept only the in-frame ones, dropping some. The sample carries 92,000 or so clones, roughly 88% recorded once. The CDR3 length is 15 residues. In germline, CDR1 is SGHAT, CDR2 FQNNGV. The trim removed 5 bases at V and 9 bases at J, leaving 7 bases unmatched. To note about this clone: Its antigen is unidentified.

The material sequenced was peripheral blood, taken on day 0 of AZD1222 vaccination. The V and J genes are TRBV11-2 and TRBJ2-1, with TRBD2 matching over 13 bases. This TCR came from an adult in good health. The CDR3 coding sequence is TGTGCCAGCAGCCCAGGGACTAGCGGGATAGTTGAGCAGTTCTTC. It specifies CASSPGTSGIVEQFF.